This T cell receptor beta chain was obtained from a study of patients and donors after allogeneic stem cell transplantation. TCRdb processed the RT-PCR reads anew with MiXCR; each CDR3 protein has one entry. The repertoire holds some 17,000 distinct CDR3 sequences, with approximately 30% as singletons. V lost 10 bases to trimming and J lost 0 bases; unmatched junction nucleotides: 8. The length of the CDR3 is 14 residues. CDR1 is ENHRY, CDR2 SYGVKD, per germline. This TCR derives from a human donor who was either an allogeneic HSCT recipient or a stem cell or donor lymphocyte infusion donor (not recorded which). It is not recorded whose cells these are; they may come from a transplant donor. The chain employs TRBV10-3 and TRBJ1-1; 7 nucleotides agree with TRBD1. Sequencing was done on a sample of blood, either unsorted or a sorted T cell fraction (not recorded which). The CDR3 region has the DNA TGTGCCACCAGGGACAGCGAGTTGAACACTGAAGCTTTCTTT. It specifies CATRDSELNTEAFF.